A single sample is the source of the 8 T cell receptor beta chains below, sequenced in a study of cytomegalovirus exposure and HLA in healthy donors. The PCR was carried out with 60 Vbeta primers and 13 Jbeta primers. The method was immunoSEQ multiplex PCR; TCRdb's version includes in-frame clones alone and lacks a portion of them. The sample lists more than 95,000 clones; less than 80% were seen once. Specimen: PBMCs. Receptors originate from a young man in good health and CMV-seronegative.

This clone appeared once. J is TRBJ1-2 and V is TRBV9; D remains unclear. Deletions cut 0 bases from V and 2 bases from J, with 11 bases between. Per germline, CDR1 SGDLS and CDR2 YYNGEE. The CDR3 contains 15 residues. The CDR3 loop reads CASSVGSGNNYGYTF. The CDR3 region has the DNA TGTGCCAGCAGCGTAGGGTCCGGGAACAACTATGGCTACACCTTC.

The chain uses TRBV19 and TRBJ2-1; 13 positions match TRBD2. Trimming removed 3 bases from V and 8 bases from J; junction bases left unmatched: 10. Germline V CDR1 and CDR2: LNHDA, SQIVND (reference sequence). This CDR3 contains 17 residues. This CDR3 reads CASSIRLAGGRLDEQFF. CDR3 bases: TGTGCCAGTAGTATCCGACTAGCGGGGGGCCGTTTAGATGAGCAGTTCTTC.

The V and J genes are TRBV6-1 and TRBJ2-2; 7 nucleotides align to TRBD2. The CDR3 runs 15 residues. V was clipped by 1 base and J by 4 bases; unmatched bases: 3. Germline CDR1 MNHNS, CDR2 SASEGT. CDR3 nucleotides: TGTGCCAGCAGTGAAGGGGGGGGGATCACCGGGGAGCTGTTTTTT. It yields the protein CASSEGGGITGELFF.

CDR3 in DNA: TGTGCCTGGAGTGTAAGCGGTGGAAACACCATATATTTT. As protein: CAWSVSGGNTIYF. The chain has TRBV30 and TRBJ1-3; D is uncertain. Germline V gives CDR1 GTSNPN, CDR2 SVGIG (reference sequence). The CDR3 is 13 amino acids. V lost 0 bases, J lost 3 bases, and 6 bases lay in between.

This clone came up a few times. This chain joins TRBV5-1 and TRBJ2-2; maybe TRBD1 (6 bases). Trimming shortened V by 5 bases and J by 4 bases, and 12 bases separated the two germline ends. CDR3 size: 14 residues. Germline V gene data show CDR1 as SGHRS and CDR2 as YFSETQ. The CDR3 here is CASSFTGSTGELFF. The CDR3 DNA reads TGCGCCAGCAGTTTTACAGGGAGCACCGGGGAGCTGTTTTTT.

V gene TRBV15 combines with J gene TRBJ1-2, with D tentatively TRBD1 (6 bases). The V gene's germline CDR1 is LNHNV and CDR2 YYDKDF (reference sequence). The germline V and J ends were trimmed by 3 bases and 2 bases, with 13 bases remaining between them. This CDR3 is built from 15 residues. The CDR3: CATSSGGGGNYGYTF. The CDR3 bases are TGTGCCACCAGCAGCGGGGGGGGCGGAAACTATGGCTACACCTTC.

Within the sample, this clone is medium-sized (0.01 to 0.1%). The chain is built from TRBV7-6 and TRBJ1-6; 8 positions match TRBD1. This CDR3 comprises 16 residues. The V and J ends lost 5 bases and 7 bases, in that order; junction bases with no gene match: 10. Germline loops: CDR1 SGHVS, CDR2 FNYEAQ. CDR3 sequence: CASSHLQGAWNSPLHF. The CDR3 nucleotides are TGTGCCAGCAGCCACCTCCAGGGGGCTTGGAATTCACCCCTCCACTTT.

J is TRBJ2-3 and V is TRBV4-1, with D possibly being TRBD2 (5 bases). Trimming cost V 4 bases and J 1 base, with 12 bases left between them. Germline CDR1 is MGHRA and CDR2 is YSYEKL. CDR3 size: 15 residues. CDR3 region: CASSPRLIGTDTQYF. The CDR3 coding sequence is TGCGCCAGCAGCCCACGACTAATTGGCACAGATACGCAGTATTTT.